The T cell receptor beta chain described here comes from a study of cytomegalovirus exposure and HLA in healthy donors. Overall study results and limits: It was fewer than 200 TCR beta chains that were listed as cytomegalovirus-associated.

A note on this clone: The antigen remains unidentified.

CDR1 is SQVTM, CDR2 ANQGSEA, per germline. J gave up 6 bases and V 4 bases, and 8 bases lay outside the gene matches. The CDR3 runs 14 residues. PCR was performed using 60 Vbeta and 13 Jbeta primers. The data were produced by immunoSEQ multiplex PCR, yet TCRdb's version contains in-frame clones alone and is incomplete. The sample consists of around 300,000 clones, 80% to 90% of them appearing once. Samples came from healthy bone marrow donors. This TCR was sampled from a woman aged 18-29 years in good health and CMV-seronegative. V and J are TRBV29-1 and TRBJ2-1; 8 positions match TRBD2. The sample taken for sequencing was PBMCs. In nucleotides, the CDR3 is TGCAGCGTTGTAGCTCGGGGGGGCCGCAATGAGCAGTTCTTC. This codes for CSVVARGGRNEQFF.